This T cell receptor beta chain derives from a study of control samples from healthy donors and cancer patients (TCRdb year 2020). The library was generated by the immunoSEQ multiplex PCR assay. Drawn from immuneACCESS, this table holds only the in-frame rearrangements with V and J called that TCRdb kept. Clones are partly lost; checked studies trace under half to an unresolved V gene and leave the rest unexplained. Present in this sample are about 130,000 clones, around 90% of which were seen just once. Of the sample, about 2.7% is held by the ten largest clones. On this clone: Its recognized antigen is unknown. No base qualities exist here, and no much larger clone lies one base off it. This sample includes further DNA sequences coding for the same CDR3.

The source material was blood. This clonotype originated in a man between 40 and 49 years old in good health.

The sequence in DNA is TGTGCCAGCAGCTTAAGACAGGGCGCCTACAATGAGCAGTTCTTC. The encoded protein is CASSLRQGAYNEQFF. The V gene is TRBV5-4 and the J gene is TRBJ2-1; TRBD1 agrees with 7 junctional bases. Clipping removes 2 bases from V and 2 bases from J, with 4 as the unmatched junction base count. From the cysteine up to the phenylalanine, the CDR3 has a length of 15 residues. Only the CDR3 portion is preserved as DNA: 45 bases, with reading frame beginning at the first base. For CDR1 and CDR2, the germline V gene (reference sequence) lists SGHNT and YYREEE.